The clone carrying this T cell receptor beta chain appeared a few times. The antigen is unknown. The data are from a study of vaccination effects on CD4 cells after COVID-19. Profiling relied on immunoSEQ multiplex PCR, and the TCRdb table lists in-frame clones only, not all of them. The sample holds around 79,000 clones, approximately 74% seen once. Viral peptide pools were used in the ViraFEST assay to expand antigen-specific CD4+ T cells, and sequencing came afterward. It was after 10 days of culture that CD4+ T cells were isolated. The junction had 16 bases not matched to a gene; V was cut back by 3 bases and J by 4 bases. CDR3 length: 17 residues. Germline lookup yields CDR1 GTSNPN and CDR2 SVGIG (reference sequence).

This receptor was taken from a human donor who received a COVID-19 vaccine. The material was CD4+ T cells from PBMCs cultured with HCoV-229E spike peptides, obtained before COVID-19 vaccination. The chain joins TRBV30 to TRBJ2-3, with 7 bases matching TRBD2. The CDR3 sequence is CAWSKRWTRGSPDTQYF. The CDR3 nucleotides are TGTGCCTGGAGCAAACGTTGGACTAGGGGCTCGCCAGATACGCAGTATTTT.